This T cell receptor (beta chain) emerged from a study of metastatic and nonmetastatic thyroid tumors. Study at large: The study looked at repertoires side by side in blood and in tumor or nodule tissue from malignant and benign thyroid patients.

V lost 0 bases and J lost 2; bases outside the gene matches: 1. There are 15 residues in the CDR3. CDR1 is MNHEY and CDR2 is SVGEGT in the germline V gene. This clone is medium-sized (0.01 to 0.1%) by share. Antigen: not known. The study's findings and limits: Benign nodules were reported to have significantly lower TCR beta diversity than malignant thyroid tumors, in blood and tumor.

Through MiXCR, TCRdb re-clonotyped the PCR reads. The profile covers around 15,000 clones, with 24% appearing a single time and under 9.5% taken by the ten largest. Patients were all untreated before their thyroid surgery. V gene TRBV6-2 or TRBV6-3 combines with J gene TRBJ2-7, with 10 positions matching TRBD2. Sequenced: tumor tissue. This clonotype originated in a female donor with papillary thyroid cancer or a benign thyroid nodule (not recorded which). Some clones in this sample may be carry-over from other donors' samples. The CDR3 protein is CASSYSGTSAYEQYF. CDR3 in DNA: TGTGCCAGCAGTTACTCCGGGACTAGCGCCTACGAGCAGTACTTC.